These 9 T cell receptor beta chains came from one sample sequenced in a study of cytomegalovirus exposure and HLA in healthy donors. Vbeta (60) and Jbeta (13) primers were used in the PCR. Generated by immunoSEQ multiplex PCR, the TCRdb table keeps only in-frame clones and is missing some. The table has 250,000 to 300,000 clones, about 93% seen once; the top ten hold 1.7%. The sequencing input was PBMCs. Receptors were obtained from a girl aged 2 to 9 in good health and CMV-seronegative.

The CDR3 DNA sequence: TGTGCCAGCAGCTTCGGGACAGATCTCAACACTGAAGCTTTCTTT. Translating gives CASSFGTDLNTEAFF. The V call is TRBV5-4, the J call TRBJ1-1; 7 nucleotides align to TRBD1. The V and J ends lost 2 bases and 2 bases, in that order; junction bases with no gene match: 6. Germline-derived CDR1 and CDR2 are SGHNT and YYREEE (reference sequence). This CDR3 comprises 15 residues.

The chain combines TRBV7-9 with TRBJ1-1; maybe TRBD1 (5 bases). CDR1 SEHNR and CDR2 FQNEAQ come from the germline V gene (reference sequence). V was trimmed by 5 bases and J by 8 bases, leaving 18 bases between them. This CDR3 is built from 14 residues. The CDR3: CASSPRGGGGEAFF. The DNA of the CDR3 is TGTGCCAGCAGCCCCCGGGGAGGCGGGGGGGAAGCTTTCTTT. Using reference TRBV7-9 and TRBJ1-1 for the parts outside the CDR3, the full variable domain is DTGVSQNPRHKITKRGQNVTFRCDPISEHNRLYWYRQTLGQGPEFLTYFQNEAQLEKSRLLSDRFSAERPKGSFSTLEIQRTEQGDSAMYLCASSPRGGGGEAFFGQGTRLTVV.

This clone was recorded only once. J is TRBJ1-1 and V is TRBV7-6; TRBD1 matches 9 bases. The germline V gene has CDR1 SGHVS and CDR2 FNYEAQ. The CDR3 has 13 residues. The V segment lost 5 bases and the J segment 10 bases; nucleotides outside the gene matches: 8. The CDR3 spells CASSAGDRVGAFF. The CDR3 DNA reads TGTGCCAGCAGCGCGGGGGACAGGGTCGGAGCTTTCTTT. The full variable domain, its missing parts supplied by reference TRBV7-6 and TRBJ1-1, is GAGVSQSPRYKVTKRGQDVALRCDPISGHVSLYWYRQALGQGPEFLTYFNYEAQQDKSGLPNDRFSAERPEGSISTLTIQRTEQRDSAMYRCASSAGDRVGAFFGQGTRLTVV.

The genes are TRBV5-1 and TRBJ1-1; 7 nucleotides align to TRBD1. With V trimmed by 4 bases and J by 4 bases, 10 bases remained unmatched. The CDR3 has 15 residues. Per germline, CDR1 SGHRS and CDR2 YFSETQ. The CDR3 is CASSPTTGAGTEAFF. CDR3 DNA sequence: TGCGCCAGCAGCCCTACTACAGGGGCAGGCACTGAAGCTTTCTTT. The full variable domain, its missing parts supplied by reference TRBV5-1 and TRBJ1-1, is KAGVTQTPRYLIKTRGQQVTLSCSPISGHRSVSWYQQTPGQGLQFLFEYFSETQRNKGNFPGRFSGRQFSNSRSEMNVSTLELGDSALYLCASSPTTGAGTEAFFGQGTRLTVV.

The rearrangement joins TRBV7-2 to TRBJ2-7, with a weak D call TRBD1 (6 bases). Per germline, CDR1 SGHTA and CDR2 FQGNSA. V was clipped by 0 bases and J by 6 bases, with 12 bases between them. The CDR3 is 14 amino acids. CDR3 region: CASSLAPGVSEQYF. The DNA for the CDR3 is TGTGCCAGCAGCTTAGCTCCAGGGGTAAGCGAGCAGTACTTC.

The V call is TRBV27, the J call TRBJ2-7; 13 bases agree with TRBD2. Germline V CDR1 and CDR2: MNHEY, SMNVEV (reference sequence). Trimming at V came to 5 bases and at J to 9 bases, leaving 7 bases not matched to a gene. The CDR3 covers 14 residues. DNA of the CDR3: TGTGCCAGCAGTACCGGGACTAGCGGGGTAGGGCAGTACTTC. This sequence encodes CASSTGTSGVGQYF.

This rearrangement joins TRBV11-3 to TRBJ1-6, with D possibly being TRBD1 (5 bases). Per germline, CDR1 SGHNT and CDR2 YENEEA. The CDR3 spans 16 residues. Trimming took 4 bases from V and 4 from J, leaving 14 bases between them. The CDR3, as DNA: TGTGCCAGCAGCTGGGAGGGCAAGGGGTATAATTCACCCCTCCACTTT. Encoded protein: CASSWEGKGYNSPLHF.

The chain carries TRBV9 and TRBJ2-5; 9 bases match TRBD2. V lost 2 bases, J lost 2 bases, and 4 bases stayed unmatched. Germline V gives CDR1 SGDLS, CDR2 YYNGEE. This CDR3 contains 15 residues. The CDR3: CASSVSSGVQETQYF. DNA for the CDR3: TGTGCCAGCAGCGTTTCTAGCGGGGTACAAGAGACCCAGTACTTC.

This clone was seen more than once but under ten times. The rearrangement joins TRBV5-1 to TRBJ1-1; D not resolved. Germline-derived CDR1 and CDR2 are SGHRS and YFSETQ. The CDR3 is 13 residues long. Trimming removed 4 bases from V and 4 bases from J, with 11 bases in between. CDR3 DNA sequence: TGCGCCAGCAGCATAGCTATGGCCACTGAAGCTTTCTTT. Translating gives CASSIAMATEAFF.